This TCR beta chain was obtained from a study of immune heterogeneity within non-small cell lung tumors. Study overall: The composition of the tumors was a few squamous cell carcinomas, roughly ten non-squamous carcinomas and 1 not otherwise specified. Study conclusions and caveats: Recurrence of the same dominant CDR3 beta clonotypes was seen across tumor sites within a patient, and site-unique high-frequency clones were present alongside them.

Bulk tumor gDNA, roughly 600 ng per sample, served as the TCR template. Surgeons took several biopsies per primary tumor, spaced far apart, during surgery. Surgery that was curative in intent was performed on patients with untreated, newly diagnosed non-small cell lung cancer. In its sample, this clonotype ranks as medium-sized (0.01 to 0.1%). The target antigen is unknown. The TCR beta CDR3 region was amplified by multiplex PCR employing 32 V and 13 J primers. TCRdb reprocessed the multiplex PCR reads via MiXCR and lists one record per CDR3 protein. The sample yields around 20,000 distinct CDR3 sequences, 25% to 35% seen once. The CDR3 contains 14 residues. V dropped 0 bases and J dropped 6 bases, with 14 bases sitting between them. The germline gives CDR1 DFQATT, CDR2 SNEGSKA (reference sequence).

The chain carries TRBV20-1 and TRBJ1-2, with D possibly TRBD1 on 5 matching bases. This receptor was obtained from a man between 40 and 49 years old with non-small cell lung cancer. Sequenced: lung tumor tissue. CDR3 DNA sequence: TGCAGTGCTAGAGATACCCGCATCAGGGATGGCTACACCTTC. Encoded protein: CSARDTRIRDGYTF.